The text below deals with one T cell receptor beta chain. Its antigen is not identified. The source of the sample is a study of T cell responses to AZD1222 COVID-19 vaccine. Study-level points and caveats: Clonal diversity may have been underestimated, and the donors were mostly white British, with more females than males. With dominance at 160-218 and 743-854, vaccine-associated CD4 TCRs spanned spike. Repertoires were sampled only after the peak T cell response.

Clones were read by immunoSEQ multiplex PCR, and TCRdb kept only the in-frame ones, dropping some. In the table there are approximately 140,000 clones, approximately 94% of which are singletons. Germline assignment: CDR1 SGHAT and CDR2 FQNNGV. V dropped 6 bases and J dropped 3 bases, with 17 bases sitting between them. The CDR3 extends over 15 amino acids. The chain uses TRBV11-2 and TRBJ1-2; maybe TRBD1 (5 bases). The sequences come from peripheral blood, collected on day 0 of AZD1222 vaccination. The clonotype comes from an adult in good health. CDR3 sequence reads: CASSPLGATDYGYTF. In DNA form, the CDR3 reads TGTGCCAGCAGTCCACTCGGGGCGACGGACTATGGCTACACCTTC.